Each of the 3 T cell receptor beta chains below was sequenced from the same sample in a study of shared clonotypes between healthy human individuals. Libraries were prepared by immunoSEQ multiplex PCR; TCRdb keeps only in-frame clonotypes and omits some of them. The sample carries 740,000 or so clones, roughly 72% recorded once. The sequenced sample was memory CD4+ T cells sorted from blood. Subset reported: CD45RA-negative fraction. The receptors derive from a young woman in good health.

DNA for the CDR3: TGTGCCAGCAGCCTTCCTACTAGAAGCGAGCAGTTCTTC. Translation: CASSLPTRSEQFF. The chain carries TRBV2 and TRBJ2-1; weak D call: TRBD2 (5 bases). Germline CDR1 reads SNHLY; CDR2 reads FYNNEI. Trimming left V 6 bases short and J 10 bases short, with 16 bases between. There are 13 residues in the CDR3.

This clone was detected a few times. The chain is built from TRBV2 and TRBJ2-4; 7 nucleotides match TRBD2. The CDR3 is 16 amino acids. Per germline, CDR1 SNHLY and CDR2 FYNNEI. After removal of 8 bases from V and 9 bases from J, the junction contained 19 bases not matched to a gene. The CDR3 sequence: CASEDLLLGGKGIQYF. The CDR3 bases are TGTGCCAGCGAGGACTTACTTTTGGGGGGGAAGGGCATTCAGTACTTC. The full variable domain, its missing parts supplied by reference TRBV2 and TRBJ2-4, is EPEVTQTPSHQVTQMGQEVILRCVPISNHLYFYWYRQILGQKVEFLVSFYNNEISEKSEIFDDQFSVERPDGSNFTLKIRSTKLEDSAMYFCASEDLLLGGKGIQYFGAGTRLSVL.

There are a few counts of this clone. The J gene is TRBJ1-1, the V gene TRBV7-8; D is unclear. The germline CDR1 and CDR2 sequences are SGHVS and FQNEAQ. V gave up 5 bases and J gave up 4 bases, with 11 bases separating them. The CDR3 loop spans 13 amino acids. Written as DNA, the CDR3 is TGTGCCAGCAGCCTATTCATGGGCACTGAAGCTTTCTTT. It yields the protein CASSLFMGTEAFF.